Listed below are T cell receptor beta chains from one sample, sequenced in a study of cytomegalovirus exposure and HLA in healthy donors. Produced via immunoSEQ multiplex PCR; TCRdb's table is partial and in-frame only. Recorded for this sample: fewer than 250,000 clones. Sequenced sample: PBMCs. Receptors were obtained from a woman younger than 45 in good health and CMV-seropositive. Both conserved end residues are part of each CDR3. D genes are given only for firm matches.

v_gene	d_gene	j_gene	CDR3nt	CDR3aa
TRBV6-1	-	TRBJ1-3	TGTGCCAGCAGTGAAGGGGGGGGGTCGTCCGGAAACACCATATATTTT	CASSEGGGSSGNTIYF
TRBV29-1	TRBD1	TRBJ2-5	TGCAGCGTCTCGGACAGGGGGCCTTCAGAGACCCAGTACTTC	CSVSDRGPSETQYF
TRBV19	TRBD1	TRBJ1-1	TGTGCCAGTAGTACGACAGGGTGGACTGAAGCTTTCTTT	CASSTTGWTEAFF
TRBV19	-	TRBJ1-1	TGTGCCAGTAGTACAAATTTGGGAGGTGAAGCTTTCTTT	CASSTNLGGEAFF
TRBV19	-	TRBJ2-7	TGTGCCAGTAGTGGAGCGGCGGACTACGAGCAGTACTTC	CASSGAADYEQYF
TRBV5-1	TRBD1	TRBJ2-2	TGCGCCAGCAGCACATACAGGGGGCGGAACACCGGGGAGCTGTTTTTT	CASSTYRGRNTGELFF
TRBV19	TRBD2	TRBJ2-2	TGTGCCAGTGTCGCCCAGCGGGGGAACACCGGGGAGCTGTTTTTT	CASVAQRGNTGELFF
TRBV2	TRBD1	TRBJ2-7	TGTGCCAGCAGTGAAAGGGGACAGAACGAGCAGTACTTC	CASSERGQNEQYF
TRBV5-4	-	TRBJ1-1	TGTGCCAGCAGCTCCGGGAACTTCGCGAAAGCTACTGAAGCTTTCTTT	CASSSGNFAKATEAFF
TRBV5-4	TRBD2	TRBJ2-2	TGTGCCAGCAGCTTGGGCCCACTAGCGGGGGGAACCGGGGAGCTGTTTTTT	CASSLGPLAGGTGELFF
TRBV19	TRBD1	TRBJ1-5	TGTGCCAGTAGTATAACGGACAGGCGGGATCAGCCCCAGCATTTT	CASSITDRRDQPQHF
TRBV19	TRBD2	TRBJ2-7	TGTGCCAGTAGTGCACTAGCGGGTAGCTCCTACGAGCAGTACTTC	CASSALAGSSYEQYF
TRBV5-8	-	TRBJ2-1	TGTGCCAGCAGCGACTCTACAGGGCTCCCCTACAATGAGCAGTTCTTC	CASSDSTGLPYNEQFF
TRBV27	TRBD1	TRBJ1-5	TGTGCCAGCAGCCCTGACAGGGGCGGCCAGCCCCAGCATTTT	CASSPDRGGQPQHF
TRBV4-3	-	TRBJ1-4	TGCGCCAGCAGCCAAGAAGCCCGAGGGAGGGAAAAACTGTTTTTT	CASSQEARGREKLFF
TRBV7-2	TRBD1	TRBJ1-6	TGTGCCAGCAGCTTATTAGGACAGGGGTTGGGTTCACCCCTCCACTTT	CASSLLGQGLGSPLHF
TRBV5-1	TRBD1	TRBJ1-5	TGCGCCAGCAGCTTGGGGACAGGGGGCCGTAGTCAGCCCCAGCATTTT	CASSLGTGGRSQPQHF
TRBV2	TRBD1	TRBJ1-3	TGTGCCAGCAGAGTGACAGGGGCTGGAAACACCATATATTTT	CASRVTGAGNTIYF
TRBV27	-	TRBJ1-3	TGTGCCAGCAGTTTATCGTTCGACAGGCTGCACTCTGGAAACACCATATATTTT	CASSLSFDRLHSGNTIYF
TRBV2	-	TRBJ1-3	TGTGCCAGCACGCCGAACCACTACAACACCATATATTTT	CASTPNHYNTIYF
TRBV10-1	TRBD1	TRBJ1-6	TGCGCCAGCAGTGACTGGACAGGGGATCATTCACCCCTCCACTTT	CASSDWTGDHSPLHF
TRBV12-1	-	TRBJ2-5	TGTGCCAGCAGCCCTAGACTAGCGGAGGAGGAGACCCAGTACTTC	CASSPRLAEEETQYF
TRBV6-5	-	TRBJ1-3	TGTGCCAGCAGTTACTCTCGCAGTCTGGGAAACACCATATATTTT	CASSYSRSLGNTIYF
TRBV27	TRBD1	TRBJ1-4	TGTGCCAGCAGTTCCGACAGGGGATTTGCAAAACTGTTTTTT	CASSSDRGFAKLFF
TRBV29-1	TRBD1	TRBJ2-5	TGCAGCGCCGTACGCAGACAGGGGGCGGGTGAGACCCAGTACTTC	CSAVRRQGAGETQYF
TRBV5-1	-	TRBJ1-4	TGCGCCAGCAGCCCAGTCGCCCCTGCAACTAATGAAAAACTGTTTTTT	CASSPVAPATNEKLFF
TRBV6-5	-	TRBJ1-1	TGTGCCAGCACCCGCATGGGGAGGGGTGGCACTGAAGCTTTCTTT	CASTRMGRGGTEAFF
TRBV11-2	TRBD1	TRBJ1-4	TGTGCCAGCAGCTTCTTCCCGGGACAGAATGAAAAACTGTTTTTT	CASSFFPGQNEKLFF
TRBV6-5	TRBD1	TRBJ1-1	TGTGCCAGCAGTTACGCGGGACAGATGAACACTGAAGCTTTCTTT	CASSYAGQMNTEAFF
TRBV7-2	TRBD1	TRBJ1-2	TGTGCCAGCAGCTTAGCGGGACAGGAGTATGGCTACACCTTC	CASSLAGQEYGYTF
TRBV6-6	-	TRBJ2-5	TGTGCCAGCAGTTACTCGGAAGGGGTAGAGACCCAGTACTTC	CASSYSEGVETQYF
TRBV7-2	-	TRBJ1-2	TGTGCCAGCAGCTTAGTTCTACAGGGCTATGGCTACACCTTC	CASSLVLQGYGYTF
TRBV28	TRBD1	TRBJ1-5	TGTGCCAGCAGTTTCCGGGACAGTCGACATAACCAGCCCCAGCATTTT	CASSFRDSRHNQPQHF
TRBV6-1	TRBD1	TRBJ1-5	TGTGCCAGCAGTGAAGGGGGACAGTATAGCAATCAGCCCCAGCATTTT	CASSEGGQYSNQPQHF
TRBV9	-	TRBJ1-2	TGTGCCAGCAGCGTAGTAGGGGTCTATGGCTACACCTTC	CASSVVGVYGYTF
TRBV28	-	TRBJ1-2	TGTGCCAGCAGTTTAGGACAGAACTATGGCTACACCTTC	CASSLGQNYGYTF
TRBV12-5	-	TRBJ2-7	TGTGCTAGTGGTTTGCCGGGGACTCTCTACGAGCAGTACTTC	CASGLPGTLYEQYF
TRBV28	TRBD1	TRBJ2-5	TGTGCCAGCAATCGACAGGGGGCGAACCAAGAGACCCAGTACTTC	CASNRQGANQETQYF
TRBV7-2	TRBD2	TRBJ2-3	TGTGCCAGCAGCCCATGGAGCGGGGGGGGGAGCACAGATACGCAGTATTTT	CASSPWSGGGSTDTQYF
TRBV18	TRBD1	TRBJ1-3	TGTGCCAGCTCCGGGACAGGGGGCGATTCTGGAAACACCATATATTTT	CASSGTGGDSGNTIYF
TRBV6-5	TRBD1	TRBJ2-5	TGTGCCAGCAGTTACGGGGGACAGAAGACCCAGTACTTC	CASSYGGQKTQYF
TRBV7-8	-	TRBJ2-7	TGTGCCAGCAGCCGCCAGGGTCGGTCCGAGCAGTACTTC	CASSRQGRSEQYF
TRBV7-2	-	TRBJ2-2	TGTGCCAGCAGCTGGCTTGGGAGCACCGGGGAGCTGTTTTTT	CASSWLGSTGELFF
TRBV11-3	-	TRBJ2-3	TGTGCCAGCAGTCCGGCCAGGAGCACAGATACGCAGTATTTT	CASSPARSTDTQYF
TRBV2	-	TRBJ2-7	TGTGCCAGCAGTGAGAGGGCCTACGAGCAGTACTTC	CASSERAYEQYF
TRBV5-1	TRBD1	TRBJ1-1	TGCGCCAGCAGCACAGGACAGGGGATCACTGAAGCTTTCTTT	CASSTGQGITEAFF
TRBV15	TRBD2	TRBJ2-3	TGTGCCACCAGCGCCTGGACTAGCGGGTTCACAGATACGCAGTATTTT	CATSAWTSGFTDTQYF
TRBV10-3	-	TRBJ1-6	TGTGCCATCAGTGAGTTGGGGGGAAGCAATTCACCCCTCCACTTT	CAISELGGSNSPLHF
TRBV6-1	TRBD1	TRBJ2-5	TGTGCCAGCACCGGACAGGGAGGCGAGACCCAGTACTTC	CASTGQGGETQYF
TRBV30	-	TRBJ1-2	TGTGCCTGGAGTGTACAGGACCCTAACTATGGCTACACCTTC	CAWSVQDPNYGYTF
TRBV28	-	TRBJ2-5	TGTGCCAGTGGTGGGCTCTTGGAAGAGACCCAGTACTTC	CASGGLLEETQYF
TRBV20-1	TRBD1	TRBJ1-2	TGCAGTGCTAGACAGGGGGGTGAAGGCACCTTC	CSARQGGEGTF
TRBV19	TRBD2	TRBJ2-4	TGTGCCAGTAGTATGAGTCTAGCGGAAAACATTCAGTACTTC	CASSMSLAENIQYF
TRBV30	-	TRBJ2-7	TGTGCCTGGAGCCTGACTAGGTTCTACGAGCAGTACTTC	CAWSLTRFYEQYF
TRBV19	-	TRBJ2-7	TGTGCCAGTAGTGGGGACTCCAGCTACGAGCAGTACTTC	CASSGDSSYEQYF
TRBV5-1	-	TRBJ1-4	TGCGCCAGCAGCCTAGATTCACAGGACGCAACTAATGAAAAACTGTTTTTT	CASSLDSQDATNEKLFF
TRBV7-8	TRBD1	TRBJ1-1	TGTGCCAGCAGCCCGTCAGGGGGCGCGTCTGAAGCTTTCTTT	CASSPSGGASEAFF
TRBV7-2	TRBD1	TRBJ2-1	TGTGCCAGCAGCCCAGCAGACAGGGGGCGGTACAATGAGCAGTTCTTC	CASSPADRGRYNEQFF
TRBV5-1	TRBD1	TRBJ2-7	TGCGCCAGCAGCCCTTTGACAGGGGGAGTGTACGAGCAGTACTTC	CASSPLTGGVYEQYF
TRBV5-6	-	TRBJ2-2	TGTGCCAGCAGCTTAGGTTGGGGGGCCGGGGAGCTGTTTTTT	CASSLGWGAGELFF